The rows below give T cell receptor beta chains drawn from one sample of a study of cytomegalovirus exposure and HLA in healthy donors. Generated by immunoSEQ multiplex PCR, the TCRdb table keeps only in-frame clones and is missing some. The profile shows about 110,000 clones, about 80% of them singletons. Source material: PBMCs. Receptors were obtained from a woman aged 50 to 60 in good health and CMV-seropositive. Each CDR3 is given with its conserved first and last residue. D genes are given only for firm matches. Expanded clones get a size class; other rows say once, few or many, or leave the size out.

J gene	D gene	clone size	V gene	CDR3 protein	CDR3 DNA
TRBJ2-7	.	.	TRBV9	CASSVGGGTYEQYF	TGTGCCAGCAGCGTAGGTGGCGGGACCTACGAGCAGTACTTC
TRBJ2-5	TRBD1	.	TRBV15	CATRKGQAGETQYF	TGTGCCACCAGAAAGGGACAGGCCGGGGAGACCCAGTACTTC
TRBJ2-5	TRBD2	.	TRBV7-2	CASSEAGGRETQYF	TGTGCCAGCAGCGAAGCGGGGGGTCGGGAGACCCAGTACTTC
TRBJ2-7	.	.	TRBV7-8	CASSGWGDYEQYF	TGTGCCAGCAGCGGGTGGGGGGACTACGAGCAGTACTTC
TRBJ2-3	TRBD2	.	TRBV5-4	CASSLGPGLAGSTDTQYF	TGTGCCAGCAGCTTGGGGCCGGGACTAGCGGGGAGCACAGATACGCAGTATTTT
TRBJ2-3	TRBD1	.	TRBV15	CATSRLRQGATDTQYF	TGTGCCACCAGCAGACTTAGACAGGGGGCAACAGATACGCAGTATTTT
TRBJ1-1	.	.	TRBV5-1	CASSMKGEENTEAFF	TGCGCCAGCAGTATGAAAGGGGAGGAGAACACTGAAGCTTTCTTT
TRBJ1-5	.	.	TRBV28	CAGGKPQHF	TGTGCCGGCGGGAAGCCCCAGCATTTT
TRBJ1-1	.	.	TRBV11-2	CASSHRVSGTEAFF	TGTGCCAGCAGCCACAGGGTCAGCGGCACTGAAGCTTTCTTT
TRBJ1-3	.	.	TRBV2	CASRGSGNTIYF	TGTGCCAGCCGGGGTTCTGGAAACACCATATATTTT
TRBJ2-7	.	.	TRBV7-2	CASSSVGLSYEQYF	TGTGCCAGCAGCTCCGTGGGGCTCTCCTACGAGCAGTACTTC
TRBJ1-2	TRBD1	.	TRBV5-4	CASSLGGRDGYTF	TGTGCCAGCAGCTTAGGGGGCAGGGACGGCTACACCTTC
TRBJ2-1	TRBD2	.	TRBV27	CASSGTSGGNEQFF	TGTGCCAGTAGCGGGACTAGCGGGGGGAATGAGCAGTTCTTC
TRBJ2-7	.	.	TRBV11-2	CASSLVGRLVTYEQYF	TGTGCCAGCAGCTTAGTGGGCAGACTAGTAACCTACGAGCAGTACTTC
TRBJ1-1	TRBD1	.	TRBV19	CASSPGQGEEAFF	TGTGCCAGTAGTCCAGGACAGGGGGAGGAAGCTTTCTTT
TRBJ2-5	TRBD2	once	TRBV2	CASSEIPGGGKTQYF	TGTGCCAGCAGTGAAATACCGGGGGGGGGTAAGACCCAGTACTTC
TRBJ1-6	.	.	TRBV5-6	CASYGTGHNSPLHF	TGTGCCAGCTACGGAACGGGTCATAATTCACCCCTCCACTTT
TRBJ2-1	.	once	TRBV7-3	CASSSRAGLGGNEQFF	TGTGCCAGCAGCTCGCGGGCGGGTCTAGGTGGCAATGAGCAGTTCTTC
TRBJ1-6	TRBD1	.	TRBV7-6	CASSLTAGDSPYSPLHF	TGTGCCAGCAGCTTGACGGCAGGGGACAGCCCATATTCACCCCTCCACTTT
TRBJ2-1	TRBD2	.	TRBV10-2	CASRTSGRPDEQFF	TGCGCCAGCCGAACTAGCGGGAGGCCCGATGAGCAGTTCTTC
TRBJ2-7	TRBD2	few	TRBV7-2	CASSQKSGTSGRSSYEQYF	TGTGCCAGCAGCCAAAAATCCGGGACTAGCGGGAGATCTTCCTACGAGCAGTACTTC
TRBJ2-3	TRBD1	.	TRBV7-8	CASSLGQGGTDTQYF	TGTGCCAGCAGCTTGGGACAGGGGGGGACAGATACGCAGTATTTT
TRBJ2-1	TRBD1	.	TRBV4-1	CASSQGQGYEQFF	TGCGCCAGCAGCCAGGGACAGGGGTATGAGCAGTTCTTC
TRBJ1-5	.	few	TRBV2	CASRSGSNQPQHF	TGTGCCAGCAGATCAGGAAGCAATCAGCCCCAGCATTTT
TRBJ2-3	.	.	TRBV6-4	CASSDRAGASTDTQYF	TGTGCCAGCAGTGACAGGGCAGGGGCAAGCACAGATACGCAGTATTTT
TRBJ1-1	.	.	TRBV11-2	CASSLGQSLMNTEAFF	TGTGCCAGCAGCTTAGGACAATCACTGATGAACACTGAAGCTTTCTTT
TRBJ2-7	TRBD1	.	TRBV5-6	CASSLTGGYEQYF	TGTGCCAGCAGCTTGACAGGGGGGTACGAGCAGTACTTC
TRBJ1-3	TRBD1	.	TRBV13	CASSLTGNTIYF	TGTGCCAGCAGCTTGACAGGGAACACCATATATTTT
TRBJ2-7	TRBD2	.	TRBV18	CASSPLAGSYEQYF	TGTGCCAGCTCACCATTAGCGGGAAGCTACGAGCAGTACTTC
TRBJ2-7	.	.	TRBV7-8	CASSVIGGGVSYEQYF	TGTGCCAGCAGCGTCATAGGGGGTGGGGTCTCCTACGAGCAGTACTTC
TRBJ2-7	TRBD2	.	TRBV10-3	CAISGTSGRTLEQYF	TGTGCCATCAGTGGTACTAGCGGGAGGACTTTGGAGCAGTACTTC
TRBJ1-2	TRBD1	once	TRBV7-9	CASSLASAGGGYGYTF	TGTGCCAGCAGCTTAGCTAGCGCAGGGGGCGGCTATGGCTACACCTTC
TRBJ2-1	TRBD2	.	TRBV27	CASSLFAAGGYNEQFF	TGTGCCAGCAGTTTATTTGCGGCGGGAGGGTACAATGAGCAGTTCTTC
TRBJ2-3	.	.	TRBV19	CASSNSPRGADTQYF	TGTGCCAGTAGCAATTCACCCAGGGGGGCAGATACGCAGTATTTT
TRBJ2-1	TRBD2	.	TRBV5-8	CASIRQLAGGNEQFF	TGTGCCAGCATTAGGCAGCTAGCGGGTGGAAATGAGCAGTTCTTC
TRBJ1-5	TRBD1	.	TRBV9	CASSVSGQARTVQPQHF	TGTGCCAGCAGCGTAAGCGGACAGGCCCGTACTGTTCAGCCCCAGCATTTT
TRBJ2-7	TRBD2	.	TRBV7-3	CASSVGSGGYEQYF	TGTGCCAGCAGCGTCGGGAGCGGGGGATACGAGCAGTACTTC
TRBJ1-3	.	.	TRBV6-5	CASSYEFSGNTIYF	TGTGCCAGCAGTTACGAGTTCTCTGGAAACACCATATATTTT
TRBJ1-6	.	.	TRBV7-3	CASSSAGGEGSPLHF	TGTGCCAGCAGCTCGGCTGGGGGCGAGGGTTCACCCCTCCACTTT
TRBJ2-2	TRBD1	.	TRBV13	CASSWPGQGNTGELFF	TGTGCCAGCAGCTGGCCGGGACAGGGGAACACCGGGGAGCTGTTTTTT
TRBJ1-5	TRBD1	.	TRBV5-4	CASSYTGTGAGQPQHF	TGTGCCAGCAGCTATACCGGGACAGGGGCGGGTCAGCCCCAGCATTTT
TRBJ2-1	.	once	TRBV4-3	CASSQVISAHYNEQFF	TGCGCCAGCAGCCAAGTAATTAGCGCCCACTACAATGAGCAGTTCTTC
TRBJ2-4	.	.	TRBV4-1	CASSHRQELAKNIQYF	TGCGCCAGCAGCCACAGACAGGAACTAGCCAAAAACATTCAGTACTTC
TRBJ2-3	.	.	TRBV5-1	CASSQAWGADTQYF	TGCGCCAGCAGCCAAGCTTGGGGAGCAGATACGCAGTATTTT
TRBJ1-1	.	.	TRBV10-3	CAISEGLPQGTEAFF	TGTGCCATCAGTGAGGGCCTCCCCCAGGGGACGGAAGCTTTCTTT
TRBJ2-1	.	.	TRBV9	CASSGQGPHNEQFF	TGTGCCAGCAGCGGGCAGGGGCCACACAATGAGCAGTTCTTC
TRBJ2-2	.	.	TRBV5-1	CASSPFSYNTGELFF	TGCGCCAGCAGCCCCTTTTCCTATAACACCGGGGAGCTGTTTTTT
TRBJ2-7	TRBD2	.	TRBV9	CASSPGLAGALGVEQYF	TGTGCCAGCAGCCCAGGACTAGCGGGGGCCCTCGGGGTTGAGCAGTACTTC
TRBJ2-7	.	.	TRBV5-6	CASSLYSYEQYF	TGTGCCAGCAGCTTATACTCCTACGAGCAGTACTTC
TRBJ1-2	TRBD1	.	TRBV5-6	CASILGGGYHGYTF	TGTGCCAGCATCTTAGGGGGCGGGTACCATGGCTACACCTTC
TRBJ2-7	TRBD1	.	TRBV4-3	CASSQEVTGAGEQYF	TGCGCCAGCAGCCAAGAGGTGACAGGGGCGGGCGAGCAGTACTTC
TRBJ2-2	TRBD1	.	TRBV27	CASSSRTGNTGELFF	TGTGCCAGCAGTTCCCGGACAGGGAACACCGGGGAGCTGTTTTTT
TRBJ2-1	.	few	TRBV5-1	CASRRERGRGYNEQFF	TGCGCCAGCAGGCGAGAGCGAGGAAGGGGTTACAATGAGCAGTTCTTC
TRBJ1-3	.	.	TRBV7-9	CASSPVGLSSGNTIYF	TGTGCCAGCAGTCCAGTTGGACTGAGCTCTGGAAACACCATATATTTT
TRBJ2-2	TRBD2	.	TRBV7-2	CASRVGGREAGELFF	TGTGCCAGCAGGGTTGGGGGGAGGGAGGCCGGGGAGCTGTTTTTT